This T cell receptor (beta chain) was identified in a study of regulatory T cells in long-lasting Graves disease. The CDR3 length is 14 residues. V was pared by 5 bases and J by 6 bases, with 9 bases of the junction left unmatched. The germline gives CDR1 MNHNS, CDR2 SASEGT. Time point defined: newly diagnosed GD, antithyroid drugs for less than 3 months. PBMC-extracted RNA yielded the TCR library. The TCR beta library used iRepertoire HTBI primers with Arm-PCR amplification of CDR3. TCRdb reprocessed the multiplex PCR reads via MiXCR and lists one record per CDR3 protein. Seen here are 320,000 or so distinct CDR3 sequences, more than 15% observed once, and the top ten hold about 36%. This clonotype was seen more than once but under ten times.

The sample in question was peripheral blood mononuclear cells (PBMCs), obtained at new diagnosis, from a patient treated with antithyroid drugs. The clonotype originates from a female donor with Graves disease. The chain couples TRBV6-1 to TRBJ2-7, with 8 bases aligning to TRBD1. CDR3 residues: CASSHGQGPTEQYF. The CDR3 nucleotides are TGTGCCAGCAGTCACGGACAGGGTCCTACCGAGCAGTACTTC.